This T cell receptor beta chain was observed in a study of cytomegalovirus exposure and HLA in healthy donors. PCR was performed using 60 Vbeta and 13 Jbeta primers. Only in-frame clones appear in the TCRdb table, and some are missing; sequencing was by immunoSEQ multiplex PCR. This table has 210,000 or so clones, around 80% appearing once. The CDR3 has 14 amino acids. Germline V gives CDR1 SGHVS, CDR2 FNYEAQ. Trimming stripped 4 bases from V and 0 bases from J, with 8 bases between. General observations from the study: A later analysis, which compared TCR beta chains of equal frequency, found the HLA-associated ones more clonally expanded.

About this clone: Its target is not known.

This sequence joins TRBV7-6 and TRBJ2-3; possible D gene TRBD2, 6 bases. The origin of this receptor is a boy aged 5-17 years in good health and CMV-seronegative. The sample was PBMCs. The CDR3 loop is CASSSRESTDTQYF. In DNA, the CDR3 is TGTGCCAGCAGCTCCCGGGAGAGCACAGATACGCAGTATTTT.